A selection of T cell receptor beta chains follows, all from one sample in a study of T cell changes during pregnancy in multiple sclerosis. Assay used: immunoSEQ multiplex PCR; TCRdb lists only in-frame clones, some missing. The data contain 70,000 or so clones, 91% of them singletons. The material sequenced was peripheral blood, taken in the third trimester of pregnancy. The receptors originated from a female donor in good health, enrolled as a control in a pregnancy study. Both conserved end residues are part of each CDR3.

>TRBJ1-6|TRBV4-2
CASSQLVQGNSPLHF
>TRBJ2-5|TRBV10-1
CASSESTGRETQYF
>TRBJ2-7|TRBV9
CASSPGTSPPYEQYF
>TRBJ2-7|TRBV11-1
CASSSRGGNALYEQYF
>TRBJ1-2|TRBV14
CASSQDAGHGYGYTF
>TRBJ1-6|TRBV28
CASSFPGAYYNSPLHF
>TRBJ1-2|TRBV28
CASSFGQAYGYTF
>TRBJ1-1|TRBV19
CASSVTGTATEAFF
>TRBJ1-5|TRBV5-6
CASSLYRGAFTQPQHF
>TRBJ2-7|TRBV2
CASSSGAGWQYF
>TRBJ2-3|TRBV6-5
CASTRGSFTDTQYF
>TRBJ2-7|TRBV20-1
CSARQGYEQYF
>TRBJ2-7|TRBV7-8
CASSLAGGSGYEQYF
>TRBJ2-7|TRBV7-2
CASSLGGLAFYEQYF